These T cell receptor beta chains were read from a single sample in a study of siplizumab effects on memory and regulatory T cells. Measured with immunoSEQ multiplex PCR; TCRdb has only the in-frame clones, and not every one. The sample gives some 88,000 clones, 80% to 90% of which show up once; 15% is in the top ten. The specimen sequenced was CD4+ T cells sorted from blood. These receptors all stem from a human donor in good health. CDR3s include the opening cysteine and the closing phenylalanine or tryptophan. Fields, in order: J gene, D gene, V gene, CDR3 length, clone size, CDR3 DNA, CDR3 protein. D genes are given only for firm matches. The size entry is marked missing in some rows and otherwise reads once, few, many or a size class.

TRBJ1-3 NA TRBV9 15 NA TGTGCCAGCAGCGTAGGGCAGATCTCTGGAAACACCATATATTTT CASSVGQISGNTIYF
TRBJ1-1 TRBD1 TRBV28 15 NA TGTGCCAGCAGTGCTCCAGGGGGCGAGTACACTGAAGCTTTCTTT CASSAPGGEYTEAFF
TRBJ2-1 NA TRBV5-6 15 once TGTGCCAGCAGCACAGGACAGAGCTCCTGCAATGAGCAGTTCTTC CASSTGQSSCNEQFF
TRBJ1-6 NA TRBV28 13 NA TGTGCCAGCATGTCTCAGGGAACCTCACCCCTCCACTTT CASMSQGTSPLHF
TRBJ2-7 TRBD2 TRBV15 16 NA TGTGCCACCAGCAGAGATAGACTAGCGGGAGGATATGAGCAGTACTTC CATSRDRLAGGYEQYF
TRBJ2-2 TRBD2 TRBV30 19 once TGTGCCTGGAGTGCGACCGGGACTAGCGGGAATCCTAACACCGGGGAGCTGTTTTTT CAWSATGTSGNPNTGELFF
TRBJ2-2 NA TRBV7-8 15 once TGTGCCAGCAGCTCGCGACGGCCGCAGACCGGGGAGCTGTTTTTT CASSSRRPQTGELFF
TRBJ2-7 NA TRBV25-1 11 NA TGTGCCAGCAGTTTTAGCTACGAGCAGTACTTC CASSFSYEQYF
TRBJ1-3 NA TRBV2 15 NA TGTGCCAGCAGCGCGACCGGTAGCTCTGGAAACACCATATATTTT CASSATGSSGNTIYF
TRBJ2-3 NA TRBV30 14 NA TGTGCCTGGAGATGGGACCTCAGCACAGATACGCAGTATTTT CAWRWDLSTDTQYF
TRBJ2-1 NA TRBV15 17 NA TGTGCCACCAGCAGAGATGAGGGGACCGCCCCTGACAATGAGCAGTTCTTC CATSRDEGTAPDNEQFF
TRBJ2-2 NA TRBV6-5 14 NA TGTGCCAGCAGTTTCACTGGGGAGACCGGGGAGCTGTTTTTT CASSFTGETGELFF
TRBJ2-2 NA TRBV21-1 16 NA TGTGCCAGCAGCGAGTTGGGACAGGGGAACACCGGGGAGCTGTTTTTT CASSELGQGNTGELFF
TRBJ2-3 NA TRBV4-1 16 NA TGCGCCAGCAGCCAAGTGGCCAGGACTAGCACAGATACGCAGTATTTT CASSQVARTSTDTQYF
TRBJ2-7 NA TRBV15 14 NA TGTGCCACCAGCAGAGATCGCCGCGCCTACGAGCAGTACTTC CATSRDRRAYEQYF
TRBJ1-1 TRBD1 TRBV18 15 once TGTGCCAGCTCACCTGGACAGGGGGTGAACACTGAAGCTTTCTTT CASSPGQGVNTEAFF
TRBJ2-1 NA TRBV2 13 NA TGTGCCAGCAGTGATTCGGGGAACAATGAGCAGTTCTTC CASSDSGNNEQFF
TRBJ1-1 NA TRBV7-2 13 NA TGTGCCAGCAGCTTAATGCCGGCTAACGAGGCTTTCTTT CASSLMPANEAFF
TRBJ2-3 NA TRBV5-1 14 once TGCGCCAGCCAACAACAGGGTAGCACAGATACGCAGTATTTT CASQQQGSTDTQYF
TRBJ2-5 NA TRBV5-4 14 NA TGTGCCAGCAGCTTGGGAGGGCCGGGGGAGACCCAGTACTTC CASSLGGPGETQYF
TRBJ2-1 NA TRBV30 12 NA TGTGCCTGGGGAAGCTCCTACAATGAGCAGTTCTTC CAWGSSYNEQFF
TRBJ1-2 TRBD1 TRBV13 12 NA TGTGCCAGCAGCATAAAGGACAGGGCTGCCGCCTTC CASSIKDRAAAF
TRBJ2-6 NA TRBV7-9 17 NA TGTGCCAGCAGCTTTCCGTCCGGGACCCATGGGGCCAACGTCCTGACTTTC CASSFPSGTHGANVLTF
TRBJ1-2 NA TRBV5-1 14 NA TGCGCCAGCAGCTTTTCGACCGTAAACTATGGCTACACCTTC CASSFSTVNYGYTF
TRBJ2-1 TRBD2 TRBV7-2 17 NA TGTGCCAGCAGCTTAACTAGCGGGAGGGCGGCCTACAATGAGCAGTTCTTC CASSLTSGRAAYNEQFF
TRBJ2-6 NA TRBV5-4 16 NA TGTGCCAGCAGCCCGGTAGGGGGCTCTGGGGCCAACGTCCTGACTTTC CASSPVGGSGANVLTF
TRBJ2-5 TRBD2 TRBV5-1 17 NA TGCGCCAGCAGCTCCTCCGGGACTAGCGGGAGAAAAGAGACCCAGTACTTC CASSSSGTSGRKETQYF
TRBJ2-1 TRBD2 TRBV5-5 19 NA TGTGCCAGCAGCCAGCCAGCGGGAGGGCCTAGGAGCTCCTACAATGAGCAGTTCTTC CASSQPAGGPRSSYNEQFF
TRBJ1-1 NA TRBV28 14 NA TGTGCCAGCAGTTCCCCTTCCGGGGGGGCTGAAGCTTTCTTT CASSSPSGGAEAFF
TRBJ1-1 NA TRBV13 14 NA TGTGCCAGCAGCTCCAGGGACACGAATGCTGAAGCTTTCTTT CASSSRDTNAEAFF
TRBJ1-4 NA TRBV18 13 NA TGTGCCAGCAAGGGACTGTCTAATGAAAAACTGTTTTTT CASKGLSNEKLFF
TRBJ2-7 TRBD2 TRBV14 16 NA TGTGCCAGCAGCCAAGATGGCGGGAGCAGGTCCTACGAGCAGTACTTC CASSQDGGSRSYEQYF
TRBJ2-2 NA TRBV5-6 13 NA TGTGCCAGCAGTCAAAAAGACACCGGGGAGCTGTTTTTT CASSQKDTGELFF
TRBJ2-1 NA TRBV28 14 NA TGTGCCAGCAGTTTACCCGGACAGATCAATGAGCAGTTCTTC CASSLPGQINEQFF
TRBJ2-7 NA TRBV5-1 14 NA TGCGCCAGCAGCCTGGCTGGACAGACCTACGAGCAGTACTTC CASSLAGQTYEQYF
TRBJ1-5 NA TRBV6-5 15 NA TGTGCCAGCAGTCCCGATCCTAGAAAGGGTCAGCCCCAGCATTTT CASSPDPRKGQPQHF
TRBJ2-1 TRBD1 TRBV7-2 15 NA TGTGCCAGCAGATTACGACAGGGGGCGCGGAATGAGCAGTTCTTC CASRLRQGARNEQFF
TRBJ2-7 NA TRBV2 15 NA TGTGCCAGCAGTGAACCAGTTTCGAGCTCCTACGAGCAGTACTTC CASSEPVSSSYEQYF
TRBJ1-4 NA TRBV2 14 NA TGTGCCAGCAGTGAATCGGGGTGGGGGGAAAAACTGTTTTTT CASSESGWGEKLFF
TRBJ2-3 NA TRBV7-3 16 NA TGTGCCAGCAGCTCCGGACAATACCCTAGCACAGATACGCAGTATTTT CASSSGQYPSTDTQYF
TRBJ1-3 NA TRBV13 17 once TGTGCCAGCAGCTTCCGCGGATCCAGGGTGTCGGGAAACACCATATATTTT CASSFRGSRVSGNTIYF
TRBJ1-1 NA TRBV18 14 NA TGTGCCAGCTCACCAACAGCTCAGAACACTGAAGCTTTCTTT CASSPTAQNTEAFF
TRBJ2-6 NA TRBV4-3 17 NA TGCGCCAGCAGCCCCGGACAGAGCTACTCTGGGGCCAACGTCCTGACTTTC CASSPGQSYSGANVLTF
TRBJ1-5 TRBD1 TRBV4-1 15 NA TGCGCCAGCAGCCAAACCGGGACAGGGAATCAGCCCCAGCATTTT CASSQTGTGNQPQHF
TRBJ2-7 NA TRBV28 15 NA TGTGCCAGCAGCTCCGGGACTCCTAACCCCTACGAGCAGTACTTC CASSSGTPNPYEQYF